One sample yielded the 25 T cell receptor beta chains listed below, sequenced in a study of T cell repertoires in cytomegalovirus infection (dated by TCRdb to between 2018 and 2021). Their antigen targets remain unknown. In light of the paper, this sample's treatment or condition label describes: in vitro stimulation with specific CMV peptide epitopes to enrich CMV-specific T cells. Reads for this sample came from an Illumina HiSeq 1500. The public reads were run again by TCRdb, first through fastp at Q25 and then through MiXCR, and only productive beta chains were kept. Entries are consolidated by CDR3 protein sequence, retaining the most common genes and DNA. The sample table records roughly 49,000 distinct CDR3 sequences; 20% to 25% of these occur just once. The ten top clones hold approximately 90% of the sample. Material: CD8+ T cells from cultured PBMCs, obtained from culture after CMV antigen stimulation. Source of these receptors: a human donor in good health (CMV status not recorded). Some clones in this sample may be carry-over from other donors' samples.

The chain has TRBV6-6 and TRBJ2-5; D is ambiguous. This CDR3 contains 14 residues. The V gene's germline CDR1 is MNHNY and CDR2 SVGAGI (reference sequence). Trimming shortened V by 0 bases and J by 5 bases, and 10 bases separated the two germline ends. CDR3 in DNA: TGTGCCAGCAGTTACTCAGGAGAGAGCGAGACCCAGTACTTC. Its translation is CASSYSGESETQYF.

CDR3 coding DNA: TGTGCCAGCAGCCGCGTTTTGGGCGGGTCTGGCTACACCTTC. Protein sequence: CASSRVLGGSGYTF. J is TRBJ1-2 and V is TRBV3-1, with unresolved D. The CDR3 runs to 14 residues. CDR1 and CDR2 from the germline V gene are LGHDT and YNNKEL (reference sequence). V lost 4 bases, J lost 7 bases, and 16 bases lay in between.

There are a few counts of this clonotype. The chain is built from TRBV29-1 and TRBJ2-1; 11 bases map to TRBD2. Per germline, CDR1 SQVTM and CDR2 ANQGSEA. The CDR3 is 16 amino acids. Trimming at V came to 0 bases and at J to 3 bases, leaving 4 bases not matched to a gene. The DNA for the CDR3 is TGCAGCGTTGAAGATTTAGCGGGAGGGGGCTACAATGAGCAGTTCTTC. Protein product: CSVEDLAGGGYNEQFF.

This clonotype was recorded a few times. The rearrangement links TRBV11-2 to TRBJ2-1; D may be TRBD2 (6 bases). The CDR3 sequence is 16 residues long. Germline V CDR1 and CDR2: SGHAT, FQNNGV. The V and J ends lost 4 bases and 8 bases respectively, with 21 bases between them. CDR3 residues: CASSSSAGSARYEQFF. CDR3 DNA sequence: TGTGCCAGCAGCTCCAGTGCCGGGAGCGCTAGGTATGAGCAGTTCTTC. Combining the CDR3 with reference TRBV11-2 and TRBJ2-1 gives the whole variable domain EAGVAQSPRYKIIEKRQSVAFWCNPISGHATLYWYQQILGQGPKLLIQFQNNGVVDDSQLPKDRFSAERLKGVDSTLKIQPAKLEDSAVYLCASSSSAGSARYEQFFGPGTRLTVL.

This sequence joins TRBV7-3 and TRBJ1-1, with D possibly being TRBD1 (5 bases). In germline, CDR1 is SGHTA, CDR2 FQGTGA. The CDR3 runs 14 residues. V was shortened by 3 bases and J by 4 bases, with 12 bases between the two germline ends. CDR3 in DNA: TGTGCCAGCAGCTTTGGTGGGGGTGGCACTGAAGCTTTCTTT. Its translation is CASSFGGGGTEAFF.

This chain uses TRBV7-2 with TRBJ1-2; 7 bases align to TRBD1. The junction had 14 bases not matched to a gene; V was cut back by 8 bases and J by 2 bases. Germline V gives CDR1 SGHTA, CDR2 FQGNSA. The CDR3 contains 16 residues. DNA for the CDR3: TGTGCCAGCTACGGACAGGACCAACCCTACAACTATGGCTACACCTTC. This gives the protein CASYGQDQPYNYGYTF.

The V call is TRBV6-2 or TRBV6-3, the J call TRBJ2-2; D is unresolved. The length of the CDR3 is 14 residues. The V gene's germline CDR1 is MNHEY and CDR2 SVGEGT. V gave up 6 bases and J gave up 5 bases, with 13 bases separating them. CDR3 protein: CASSPRIVTGELFF. In DNA, the CDR3 is TGTGCCAGCAGCCCCAGGATAGTAACCGGGGAGCTGTTTTTT.

The V call is TRBV27, the J call TRBJ2-2; no reliable D call. V lost 5 bases, J lost 0 bases, and 1 base lay in between. The germline V gene has CDR1 MNHEY and CDR2 SMNVEV (reference sequence). CDR3 length equals 12 residues. CDR3: CASSPNTGELFF. For the CDR3, the DNA is TGTGCCAGCAGTCCGAACACCGGGGAGCTGTTTTTT.

This chain joins TRBV5-4 and TRBJ2-1; D remains ambiguous. Germline CDR1 and CDR2: SGHNT and YYREEE (reference sequence). V lost 2 bases to trimming and J lost 8 bases, with 14 bases between them. This CDR3 is built from 14 residues. The CDR3 here is CASSLTSASYEQFF. In DNA form, the CDR3 reads TGTGCCAGCAGCTTAACGTCGGCGAGCTATGAGCAGTTCTTC.

A few counts support this clonotype. V usage is TRBV12-3 or TRBV12-4 and J usage is TRBJ1-2, with 8 nucleotides matching TRBD1. Germline trimming cut 1 base from V and 4 bases from J; bases unmatched to any gene: 2. The CDR3 spans 14 residues. The CDR3 loop is CASSLGDRGYGYTF. CDR3 sequence (DNA): TGTGCCAGCAGTTTAGGAGACAGGGGCTATGGCTACACCTTC.

This chain links TRBV7-3 with TRBJ1-1; possible D gene TRBD1, 5 bases. There are 16 residues in the CDR3. Germline assignment: CDR1 SGHTA and CDR2 FQGTGA. V lost 0 bases and J 3 bases, leaving 14 bases between the germline ends. The CDR3 DNA is TGTGCCAGCAGCTTAACGTCAGGGATTAGGGACACTGAAGCTTTCTTT. It specifies CASSLTSGIRDTEAFF.

This clonotype was counted a few times. This chain uses TRBV11-2 with TRBJ2-4, with D possibly matching TRBD2 (7 bases). Trimming took 3 bases from V and 7 from J, leaving 16 bases between them. Germline values: CDR1 SGHAT, CDR2 FQNNGV. The CDR3 extends over 15 amino acids. CDR3 loop: CASSFSKGRGNIQYF. CDR3 DNA: TGTGCCAGCAGCTTTAGTAAGGGGAGGGGGAACATTCAGTACTTC.

This clonotype has more than one count but fewer than ten. This rearrangement joins TRBV12-3 or TRBV12-4 to TRBJ2-1; D unclear. Trimming removed 6 bases from V and 4 bases from J, with 13 bases in between. This CDR3 comprises 14 residues. The CDR3 sequence: CASSPDTLYNEQFF. In nucleotides, the CDR3 is TGTGCCAGCAGCCCCGACACCCTATACAATGAGCAGTTCTTC.

This clonotype occurred a few times. The rearrangement joins TRBV7-2 to TRBJ2-7; 8 nucleotides line up with TRBD2. CDR3 length equals 15 residues. V was pared by 4 bases and J by 3 bases, with 8 bases of the junction left unmatched. Germline V gives CDR1 SGHTA, CDR2 FQGNSA. CDR3 DNA sequence: TGTGCCAGCAGCTACACCTCAGCGGGGGACTACGAGCAGTACTTC. The encoded protein is CASSYTSAGDYEQYF.

This clonotype has just a few counts. J is TRBJ2-1 and V is TRBV2, with D possibly being TRBD2 (6 bases). The germline gives CDR1 SNHLY, CDR2 FYNNEI. Deletions cut 6 bases from V and 16 bases from J, with 16 bases between. The CDR3 sequence is 11 residues long. The CDR3: CASSPRDQPFF. CDR3 sequence (DNA): TGTGCCAGCAGCCCGCGGGACCAACCTTTCTTC. Full variable domain (remainder filled in from reference TRBV2 and TRBJ2-1): EPEVTQTPSHQVTQMGQEVILRCVPISNHLYFYWYRQILGQKVEFLVSFYNNEISEKSEIFDDQFSVERPDGSNFTLKIRSTKLEDSAMYFCASSPRDQPFFGPGTRLTVL.

The CDR3 reads CASSPGGGAYEQYF. The CDR3 DNA reads TGTGCCAGCAGCCCCGGGGGGGGGGCCTACGAGCAGTACTTC. This chain uses TRBV7-2 with TRBJ2-7; 8 bases agree with TRBD2. CDR3 length: 14 amino acids. The V gene's germline CDR1 is SGHTA and CDR2 FQGNSA. With 5 bases clipped from V and 2 bases from J, the junction kept 5 bases outside the gene matches.

This clonotype came up a few times. This rearrangement joins TRBV7-9 to TRBJ2-7, with 8 bases matching TRBD1. Germline CDR1 and CDR2: SEHNR and FQNEAQ (reference sequence). There are 16 residues in the CDR3. Trimming took 5 bases from V and 2 from J; bases not matched to a gene: 11. The CDR3 DNA sequence: TGTGCCAGCAGCCCCCTTGGGACAGGTCATACCTACGAGCAGTACTTC. It codes for CASSPLGTGHTYEQYF.

In its sample, this clonotype was seen a few times. The chain links TRBV4-2 to TRBJ2-1; TRBD2 aligns across 8 bases. Germline V gives CDR1 LGHNA, CDR2 YNFKEQ. CDR3 size: 17 residues. V lost 0 bases, J lost 5 bases, and 9 bases stayed unmatched. This CDR3 is CASSQDLSGRLHNEQFF. The CDR3 bases are TGTGCCAGCAGCCAAGATCTGAGCGGGAGACTTCACAATGAGCAGTTCTTC.

The table lists this clonotype with a few counts. The chain has TRBV27 and TRBJ1-1; TRBD1 might be the D (6 bases). This CDR3 has 13 residues. Trimming took 3 bases from V and 7 from J, leaving 12 bases between them. CDR1 MNHEY and CDR2 SMNVEV come from the germline V gene (reference sequence). The CDR3, as DNA: TGTGCCAGCAGTTTCGGGGGCAGCGGTGAAGCTTTCTTT. It yields the protein CASSFGGSGEAFF.

This chain uses TRBV27 with TRBJ1-2; D not resolved. V lost 2 bases and J 7 bases, leaving 14 bases between the germline ends. There are 14 residues in the CDR3. Germline CDR1 is MNHEY and CDR2 is SMNVEV (reference sequence). The CDR3 loop is CASSLKVSAFGYTF. The DNA of the CDR3 is TGTGCCAGCAGTTTAAAAGTTTCGGCGTTTGGCTACACCTTC.

This clonotype was counted a few times. This chain connects TRBV20-1 to TRBJ1-2, with 9 bases identical to TRBD1. The junction had 5 bases not matched to a gene; V was cut back by 0 bases and J by 3 bases. The CDR3 is 15 amino acids. The germline V gene has CDR1 DFQATT and CDR2 SNEGSKA (reference sequence). The CDR3 reads CSARDRDRVYYGYTF. CDR3 bases: TGCAGTGCTAGAGACCGGGACAGGGTTTACTATGGCTACACCTTC.

The gene calls are TRBV7-2 and TRBJ2-1, with D perhaps TRBD1 (5 bases). Germline assignment: CDR1 SGHTA and CDR2 FQGNSA. The germline V and J ends were trimmed by 2 bases and 0 bases, with 17 bases remaining between them. CDR3 length: 18 amino acids. CDR3 bases: TGTGCCAGCAGCTTATACTGGCCCAGGGAATCCTCCTACAATGAGCAGTTCTTC. As protein: CASSLYWPRESSYNEQFF.

This clonotype showed up just a few times. The chain couples TRBV4-1 to TRBJ2-1; possible D gene TRBD2, 5 bases. Germline CDR1 and CDR2: MGHRA and YSYEKL. Trimming left V 5 bases short and J 9 bases short, with 17 bases between. The CDR3 is 14 amino acids. CDR3: CASSYILPGGEQFF. The CDR3 coding sequence is TGCGCCAGCAGCTACATACTCCCCGGAGGTGAGCAGTTCTTC.

In its sample, this clonotype was seen many times. V is TRBV6-2 or TRBV6-3 and J is TRBJ2-1; D may correspond to TRBD1 or TRBD2 (5 bases each). The CDR3 is 20 amino acids. Germline loops: CDR1 MNHEY, CDR2 SVGEGT. The V and J ends lost 5 bases and 0 bases respectively, with 26 bases between them. CDR3 nucleotides: TGTGCCAGCAGTAGGATGGTCCGTCTTGGGACCTTCAGCTCCTACAATGAGCAGTTCTTC. Amino acid sequence: CASSRMVRLGTFSSYNEQFF.

The rearrangement links TRBV12-3 or TRBV12-4 to TRBJ2-7; no reliable D call. CDR3 length equals 11 residues. Trimming left V 4 bases short and J 4 bases short, with 5 bases between. CDR3 sequence: CASSYGYEQYF. The CDR3 nucleotides are TGTGCCAGCAGTTATGGGTACGAGCAGTACTTC.